A selection of T cell receptor beta chains follows, all from one sample in a study of long-term antiretroviral therapy in people with HIV. Method: immunoSEQ multiplex PCR; TCRdb's copy keeps in-frame clones and lacks some. The repertoire consists of about 28,000 clones, with approximately 90% occurring once and the leading ten covering roughly 4%. The sequencing used unsorted PBMCs, collected 1.8 years after starting antiretroviral therapy. The source of these receptors is a woman in her late teens or twenties with HIV. CDR3s include the opening cysteine and the closing phenylalanine or tryptophan. The D gene is left open where the match is weak. Part of the rows lack a size; the others show once, few, many or a class for expanded clones.

D: TRBD2
J: TRBJ2-2
V: TRBV10-3
size: .
CDR3: CAIKDGRRMMAGELFF
DNA: TGTGCCATCAAAGACGGGAGGAGGATGATGGCCGGGGAGCTGTTTTTT

D: .
J: TRBJ1-2
V: TRBV28
size: .
CDR3: CASSHPGPSYGYTF
DNA: TGTGCCAGCAGTCACCCTGGACCTTCCTATGGCTACACCTTC

D: TRBD1
J: TRBJ2-6
V: TRBV4-3
size: .
CDR3: CASSQVPWGTTGTSTGANVLTF
DNA: TGCGCCAGCAGCCAAGTCCCTTGGGGAACGACAGGGACCTCCACTGGGGCCAACGTCCTGACTTTC

D: TRBD1
J: TRBJ1-1
V: TRBV2
size: .
CDR3: CASKTGTENTEAFF
DNA: TGTGCCAGCAAAACCGGGACAGAGAACACTGAAGCTTTCTTT

D: .
J: TRBJ2-5
V: TRBV5-4
size: .
CDR3: CASSSDYQETQYF
DNA: TGTGCCAGCAGTTCGGACTACCAAGAGACCCAGTACTTC

D: .
J: TRBJ1-2
V: TRBV4-3
size: .
CDR3: CASSQDSNYGYTF
DNA: TGCGCCAGCAGCCAAGACAGTAACTATGGCTACACCTTC

D: .
J: TRBJ1-2
V: TRBV18
size: few
CDR3: CASSPNSPAYGYTF
DNA: TGTGCCAGCTCACCGAATAGCCCGGCATATGGCTACACCTTC

D: .
J: TRBJ2-5
V: TRBV7-7
size: .
CDR3: CASSFRLGAAGETQYF
DNA: TGTGCTAGCAGCTTTCGCCTGGGGGCTGCGGGAGAGACCCAGTACTTC

D: .
J: TRBJ2-1
V: TRBV5-1
size: .
CDR3: CASSLELPRDEQFF
DNA: TGCGCCAGCAGCTTGGAGCTTCCTCGCGATGAGCAGTTCTTC

D: TRBD1
J: TRBJ1-2
V: TRBV6-6
size: .
CDR3: CASRGRDRGTPGGYTF
DNA: TGTGCCAGCAGAGGCCGGGACAGGGGCACACCCGGCGGCTACACCTTC

D: TRBD1
J: TRBJ2-5
V: TRBV18
size: .
CDR3: CASSPLKGGFEETQYF
DNA: TGTGCCAGCTCACCACTGAAAGGGGGCTTTGAAGAGACCCAGTACTTC

D: TRBD2
J: TRBJ2-2
V: TRBV6-6
size: .
CDR3: CASRLTSGSYSGELFF
DNA: TGTGCCAGCAGACTGACTAGCGGGAGTTACAGCGGGGAGCTGTTTTTT

D: .
J: TRBJ1-4
V: TRBV27
size: .
CDR3: CASGLRGGNEKLFF
DNA: TGTGCCAGCGGGTTAAGGGGGGGGAATGAAAAACTGTTTTTT

D: .
J: TRBJ1-4
V: TRBV18
size: .
CDR3: CASSPGRDEKLFF
DNA: TGTGCCAGCTCACCAGGGAGGGACGAAAAACTGTTTTTT

D: .
J: TRBJ2-5
V: TRBV7-2
size: .
CDR3: CASSSRGGEQETQYF
DNA: TGTGCCAGCAGCTCCAGGGGCGGTGAACAAGAGACCCAGTACTTC

D: TRBD2
J: TRBJ2-3
V: TRBV4-3
size: .
CDR3: CASSQDKGVIGLAGAQDTQYF
DNA: TGCGCCAGCAGCCAAGATAAGGGAGTGATCGGACTAGCGGGAGCACAGGATACGCAGTATTTT

D: .
J: TRBJ1-1
V: TRBV7-7
size: .
CDR3: CASSNTGPTEAFF
DNA: TGTGCTAGCAGTAATACGGGGCCCACTGAGGCTTTCTTT

D: TRBD2
J: TRBJ2-7
V: TRBV5-1
size: .
CDR3: CASSAGGGARSSYEQYF
DNA: TGCGCCAGCAGCGCGGGAGGGGGGGCCCGGAGCTCCTACGAGCAGTACTTC

D: .
J: TRBJ2-3
V: TRBV11-3
size: .
CDR3: CASSPRRGTDTQYF
DNA: TGTGCCAGCAGCCCGCGGCGGGGCACAGATACGCAGTATTTT

D: .
J: TRBJ2-1
V: TRBV14
size: .
CDR3: CASSPELGSSSYNEQFF
DNA: TGTGCCAGCAGCCCTGAGTTGGGGTCCAGCTCCTACAATGAGCAGTTCTTC

D: TRBD2
J: TRBJ2-3
V: TRBV27
size: .
CDR3: CASSSPGTSGRITTDTQYF
DNA: TGTGCCAGCAGTTCCCCCGGGACTAGCGGGAGGATAACCACAGATACGCAGTATTTT

D: .
J: TRBJ2-7
V: TRBV27
size: .
CDR3: CASSSYRGGSPRPYEQYF
DNA: TGTGCCAGCAGTTCCTACAGGGGGGGTTCCCCGAGGCCCTACGAGCAGTACTTC

D: .
J: TRBJ2-7
V: TRBV4-2
size: .
CDR3: CASSQDGRMSEQYF
DNA: TGTGCCAGCAGCCAAGATGGGAGGATGTCCGAGCAGTACTTC

D: .
J: TRBJ1-1
V: TRBV6-5
size: .
CDR3: CASSSPRHSATEAFF
DNA: TGTGCCAGCAGTTCCCCCCGACATTCCGCGACTGAAGCTTTCTTT

D: TRBD2
J: TRBJ2-7
V: TRBV9
size: .
CDR3: CASSGRTGLAGLYEQYF
DNA: TGTGCCAGCAGCGGAAGAACGGGACTAGCGGGACTTTACGAGCAGTACTTC

D: TRBD2
J: TRBJ2-5
V: TRBV7-7
size: .
CDR3: CASSLGGRGETQYF
DNA: TGTGCTAGCAGCTTAGGCGGGAGGGGAGAGACCCAGTACTTC

D: TRBD2
J: TRBJ2-7
V: TRBV19
size: .
CDR3: CASQGRLAGGHYEQYF
DNA: TGTGCCAGTCAGGGCCGGCTAGCGGGAGGACATTACGAGCAGTACTTC

D: TRBD1
J: TRBJ1-2
V: TRBV19
size: .
CDR3: CASSIWRGTGDIYGYTF
DNA: TGTGCCAGTAGTATCTGGCGTGGGACAGGAGATATCTATGGCTACACCTTC

D: .
J: TRBJ2-3
V: TRBV6-5
size: .
CDR3: CASSYSRQTDTQYF
DNA: TGTGCCAGCAGTTACTCCCGGCAGACAGATACGCAGTATTTT

D: TRBD2
J: TRBJ2-1
V: TRBV28
size: .
CDR3: CASSFFSSGSFREQFF
DNA: TGTGCCAGCAGTTTTTTCTCAAGCGGGAGTTTCCGCGAGCAGTTCTTC

D: .
J: TRBJ2-3
V: TRBV1
size: .
CDR3: CTSSQDSLAGGTSSTDTQYF
DNA: TGCACCAGCAGCCAAGATTCACTAGCGGGAGGAACCTCTAGCACAGATACGCAGTATTTT

D: TRBD1
J: TRBJ2-7
V: TRBV9
size: .
CDR3: CASSGGGPGQPHEQYF
DNA: TGTGCCAGCAGCGGTGGGGGTCCGGGACAGCCCCACGAGCAGTACTTC

D: .
J: TRBJ2-4
V: TRBV27
size: .
CDR3: CASSPGTKNIQYF
DNA: TGTGCCAGCAGTCCGGGGACCAAAAACATTCAGTACTTC

D: .
J: TRBJ1-6
V: TRBV28
size: .
CDR3: CASSPPQGSNSPLHF
DNA: TGTGCCAGCAGTCCACCCCAGGGGAGCAATTCACCCCTCCACTTT

D: .
J: TRBJ2-3
V: TRBV11-3
size: .
CDR3: CASSPPATQGTDTQYF
DNA: TGTGCCAGCAGCCCCCCAGCCACGCAGGGAACAGATACGCAGTATTTT

D: .
J: TRBJ2-5
V: TRBV27
size: .
CDR3: CASRSNYQETQYF
DNA: TGTGCCAGCAGATCTAATTACCAAGAGACCCAGTACTTC

D: .
J: TRBJ1-2
V: TRBV15
size: .
CDR3: CATSRARNRQLDGYTF
DNA: TGTGCCACCAGCAGAGCGAGAAATAGACAACTTGATGGCTACACCTTC

D: TRBD1
J: TRBJ2-7
V: TRBV6-1
size: .
CDR3: CASSESPQGAYEQYF
DNA: TGTGCCAGCAGTGAATCACCTCAGGGGGCCTACGAGCAGTACTTC

D: .
J: TRBJ1-2
V: TRBV7-2
size: .
CDR3: CASSLAVDRFVYGYTF
DNA: TGTGCCAGCAGCTTAGCTGTAGACAGGTTTGTCTATGGCTACACCTTC

D: TRBD1
J: TRBJ2-5
V: TRBV15
size: once
CDR3: CATSLSRGHQETQYF
DNA: TGTGCCACCAGCCTAAGCAGGGGGCACCAAGAGACCCAGTACTTC

D: TRBD1
J: TRBJ1-1
V: TRBV6-1
size: .
CDR3: CASSEDRGQNTEAFF
DNA: TGTGCCAGCAGTGAAGACAGGGGGCAGAACACTGAAGCTTTCTTT

D: TRBD1
J: TRBJ2-7
V: TRBV19
size: .
CDR3: CARRLDREPYEQYF
DNA: TGTGCCAGGAGACTTGACAGGGAACCTTACGAGCAGTACTTC

D: .
J: TRBJ1-2
V: TRBV5-1
size: .
CDR3: CASSLRDPGPNYGYTF
DNA: TGCGCCAGCAGCTTGCGTGATCCAGGGCCCAACTATGGCTACACCTTC

D: .
J: TRBJ2-1
V: TRBV7-2
size: .
CDR3: CASSLLGPPINEQFF
DNA: TGTGCCAGCAGCTTACTAGGGCCACCAATCAATGAGCAGTTCTTC

D: TRBD1
J: TRBJ1-1
V: TRBV25-1
size: .
CDR3: CASSDVGQGRTEAFF
DNA: TGTGCCAGCAGCGACGTGGGACAGGGGAGGACTGAAGCTTTCTTT

D: .
J: TRBJ2-7
V: TRBV5-6
size: .
CDR3: CASSLERRDDEQYF
DNA: TGTGCCAGCAGCTTGGAGCGGCGGGACGACGAGCAGTACTTC

D: TRBD1
J: TRBJ1-5
V: TRBV6-1
size: .
CDR3: CASRRTGDYQPQHF
DNA: TGTGCCAGCCGACGGACAGGAGATTATCAGCCCCAGCATTTT

D: .
J: TRBJ2-4
V: TRBV27
size: .
CDR3: CASSFGPWDIQYF
DNA: TGTGCCAGCAGTTTCGGGCCTTGGGACATTCAGTACTTC

D: .
J: TRBJ2-2
V: TRBV11-3
size: .
CDR3: CASSAGEVNTGELFF
DNA: TGTGCCAGCAGCGCGGGCGAGGTGAACACCGGGGAGCTGTTTTTT

D: .
J: TRBJ1-1
V: TRBV7-2
size: .
CDR3: CASSLTQGPLNTEAFF
DNA: TGTGCCAGCAGCTTAACCCAGGGGCCGTTGAACACTGAAGCTTTCTTT

D: TRBD2
J: TRBJ2-7
V: TRBV28
size: .
CDR3: CASIPAGGVEQYF
DNA: TGTGCCAGCATCCCTGCGGGGGGCGTAGAGCAGTACTTC

D: .
J: TRBJ1-5
V: TRBV21-1
size: .
CDR3: CARQGPGYSNQPQHF
DNA: TGTGCCCGACAGGGGCCCGGGTATAGCAATCAGCCCCAGCATTTT

D: TRBD1
J: TRBJ2-1
V: TRBV5-1
size: .
CDR3: CASSSGPGQGNNEQFF
DNA: TGCGCCAGCAGCTCCGGTCCGGGACAGGGGAACAATGAGCAGTTCTTC

D: .
J: TRBJ2-7
V: TRBV28
size: .
CDR3: CASTSGQTPPYEQYF
DNA: TGTGCCAGCACCTCAGGACAGACCCCGCCTTACGAGCAGTACTTC

D: .
J: TRBJ1-5
V: TRBV5-5
size: .
CDR3: CASSLYVSQPQHF
DNA: TGTGCCAGCAGCTTGTACGTCAGTCAGCCCCAGCATTTT